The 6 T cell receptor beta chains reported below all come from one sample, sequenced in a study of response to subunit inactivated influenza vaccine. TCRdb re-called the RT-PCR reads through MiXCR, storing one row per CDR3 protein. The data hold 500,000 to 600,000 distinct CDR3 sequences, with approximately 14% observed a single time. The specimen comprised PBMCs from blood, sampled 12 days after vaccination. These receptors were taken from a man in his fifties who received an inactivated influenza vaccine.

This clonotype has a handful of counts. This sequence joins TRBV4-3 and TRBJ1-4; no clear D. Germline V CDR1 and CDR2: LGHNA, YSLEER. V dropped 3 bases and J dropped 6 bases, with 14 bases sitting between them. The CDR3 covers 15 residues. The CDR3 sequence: CASSQGRVGYEKLFF. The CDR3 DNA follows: TGCGCCAGCAGCCAGGGGAGGGTAGGATATGAAAAACTGTTTTTT.

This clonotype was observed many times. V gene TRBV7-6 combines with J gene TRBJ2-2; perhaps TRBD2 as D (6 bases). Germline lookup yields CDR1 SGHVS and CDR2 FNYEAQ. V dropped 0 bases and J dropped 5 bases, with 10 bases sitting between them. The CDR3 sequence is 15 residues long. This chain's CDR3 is CASSLARGGTGELFF. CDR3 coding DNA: TGTGCCAGCAGCTTAGCCCGGGGAGGTACCGGGGAGCTGTTTTTT. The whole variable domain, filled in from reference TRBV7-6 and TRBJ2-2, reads GAGVSQSPRYKVTKRGQDVALRCDPISGHVSLYWYRQALGQGPEFLTYFNYEAQQDKSGLPNDRFSAERPEGSISTLTIQRTEQRDSAMYRCASSLARGGTGELFFGEGSRLTVL.

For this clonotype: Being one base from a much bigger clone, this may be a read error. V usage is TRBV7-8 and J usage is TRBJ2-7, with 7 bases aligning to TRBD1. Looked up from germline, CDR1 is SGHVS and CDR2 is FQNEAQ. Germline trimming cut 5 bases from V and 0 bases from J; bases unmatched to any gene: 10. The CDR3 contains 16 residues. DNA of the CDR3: TGTGCCAGCAGCCAAATTTCAGGGGGACCCTCCTACGAGCAGTACTTC. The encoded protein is CASSQISGGPSYEQYF.

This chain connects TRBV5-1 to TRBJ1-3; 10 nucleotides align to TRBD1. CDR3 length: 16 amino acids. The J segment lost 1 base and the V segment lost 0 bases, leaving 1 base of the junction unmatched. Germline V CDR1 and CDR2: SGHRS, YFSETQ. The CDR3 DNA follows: TGCGCCAGCAGCTTGGAGGGACAGGGGTCTGGAAACACCATATATTTT. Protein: CASSLEGQGSGNTIYF.

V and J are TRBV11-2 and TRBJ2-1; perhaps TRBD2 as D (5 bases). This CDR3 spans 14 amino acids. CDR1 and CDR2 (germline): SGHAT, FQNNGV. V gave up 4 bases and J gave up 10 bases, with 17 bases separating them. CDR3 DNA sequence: TGTGCCAGCAGCTCATATCGGGGTCGAGGGGAGCAGTTCTTC. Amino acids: CASSSYRGRGEQFF.

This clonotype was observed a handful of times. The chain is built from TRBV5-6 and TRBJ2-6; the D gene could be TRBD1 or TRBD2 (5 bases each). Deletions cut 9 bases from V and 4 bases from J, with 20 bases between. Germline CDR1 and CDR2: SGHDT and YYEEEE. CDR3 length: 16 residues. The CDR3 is CATTGTERRGANVLTF. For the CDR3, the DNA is TGTGCCACCACGGGGACCGAACGGAGGGGGGCCAACGTCCTGACTTTC.